A single sample is the source of the 29 T cell receptor beta chains below, sequenced in a study of blood T cell repertoires in COVID-19. Sequenced by immunoSEQ multiplex PCR; TCRdb stores in-frame clones only, minus some. The sample has some 350,000 clones; about 90% are singletons. Sequences were obtained from peripheral blood. These receptors all stem from a woman in her 30s with COVID-19, enrolled during active disease.

The chain has TRBV30 and TRBJ1-1; TRBD1 matches 7 bases. The junction had 17 bases not matched to a gene; V was cut back by 6 bases and J by 7 bases. The CDR3 loop spans 15 amino acids. From germline, CDR1 is GTSNPN and CDR2 SVGIG (reference sequence). CDR3 sequence: CACNPVSRDRGEAFF. CDR3 bases: TGTGCCTGTAATCCGGTAAGCCGGGACAGAGGTGAAGCTTTCTTT.

The chain recombines TRBV19 with TRBJ1-1, with TRBD1 matching over 7 bases. This CDR3 is 14 amino acids long. Germline assignment: CDR1 LNHDA and CDR2 SQIVND (reference sequence). The V gene end was trimmed by 6 bases and the J gene end by 0 bases; junction bases not matched to a gene: 4. The CDR3 spells CASSSGQVNTEAFF. Written as DNA, the CDR3 is TGTGCCAGTAGCTCCGGACAGGTGAACACTGAAGCTTTCTTT. The full variable domain, with the rest looked up from reference TRBV19 and TRBJ1-1, is DGGITQSPKYLFRKEGQNVTLSCEQNLNHDAMYWYRQDPGQGLRLIYYSQIVNDFQKGDIAEGYSVSREKKESFPLTVTSAQKNPTAFYLCASSSGQVNTEAFFGQGTRLTVV.

This clone was detected only once. The V call is TRBV2, the J call TRBJ2-2, with D maybe TRBD1 (5 bases). V was shortened by 7 bases and J by 0 bases, with 9 bases between the two germline ends. This CDR3 contains 14 residues. Germline V lookup: CDR1 SNHLY, CDR2 FYNNEI. CDR3 sequence (DNA): TGTGCCAGCATACGACAGACGAACACCGGGGAGCTGTTTTTT. Its protein product is CASIRQTNTGELFF.

The V and J genes are TRBV10-3 and TRBJ1-4; TRBD1 matches at 7 bases. V lost 8 bases to trimming and J lost 5 bases; unmatched junction nucleotides: 11. There are 15 residues in the CDR3. The germline V gene encodes CDR1 ENHRY and CDR2 SYGVKD. The CDR3 region has the DNA TGTGCCATCGATTCACCGGGACAGCAAAATGAAAAACTGTTTTTT. Translating it yields CAIDSPGQQNEKLFF.

The chain joins TRBV6-6 to TRBJ1-3, with 7 positions matching TRBD1. CDR3 length equals 18 residues. Germline V CDR1 and CDR2: MNHNY, SVGAGI (reference sequence). V shed 5 bases, J shed 2 bases, and the junction held 15 bases outside the gene matches. CDR3 DNA sequence: TGTGCCAGCAGTCGTCATGACAGGGTTGGGCAGGCTGGAAACACCATATATTTT. Its translation is CASSRHDRVGQAGNTIYF.

The chain is built from TRBV5-4 and TRBJ2-7; 7 bases are a match to TRBD1. CDR1 and CDR2 (germline): SGHNT, YYREEE (reference sequence). V gave up 1 base and J gave up 5 bases; unmatched junction bases: 0. This CDR3 has 12 amino acids. In DNA, the CDR3 is TGTGCCAGCAGCTTGACAGGGGACGAGCAGTACTTC. It specifies CASSLTGDEQYF.

Only one count was recorded for this clone. V is TRBV5-4 and J is TRBJ1-1, with D uncertain. Trimming stripped 4 bases from V and 0 bases from J, with 16 bases between. The CDR3 is 16 residues long. Germline V CDR1 and CDR2: SGHNT, YYREEE (reference sequence). The CDR3 is CASSPDQGVMNTEAFF. The CDR3 DNA sequence: TGTGCCAGCAGCCCGGATCAAGGAGTGATGAACACTGAAGCTTTCTTT.

This clone was seen only once. The rearrangement joins TRBV6-1 to TRBJ1-6; D might be TRBD1 (5 bases). The CDR3 has 15 residues. V lost 0 bases to trimming and J lost 7 bases, with 10 bases between them. CDR1 is MNHNS, CDR2 SASEGT, per germline. The DNA for the CDR3 is TGTGCCAGCAGTGAAGCAACAGGTGTGAATTCACCCCTCCACTTT. Translating it yields CASSEATGVNSPLHF.

This chain connects TRBV10-1 to TRBJ2-7, with a possible D match to TRBD2 (6 bases). Germline V gene sequence: CDR1 WNHNN, CDR2 SYGVQD (reference sequence). Trimming shortened V by 11 bases and J by 2 bases, and 19 bases separated the two germline ends. The CDR3 sequence is 14 residues long. CDR3 DNA sequence: TGCGCCCTCATCCTGGGCGGGGATCCCTACGAGCAGTACGTC. This sequence encodes CALILGGDPYEQYV.

The chain carries TRBV2 and TRBJ1-2; TRBD1 aligns across 7 bases. V dropped 2 bases and J dropped 8; count of bases not matched to a gene: 11. CDR3 length: 15 amino acids. Germline values: CDR1 SNHLY, CDR2 FYNNEI. This CDR3 is CASSESGQAQLGYTF. The DNA for the CDR3 is TGTGCCAGCAGTGAAAGTGGACAGGCCCAACTAGGCTACACCTTC.

This clone was recorded once. V gene TRBV11-3 combines with J gene TRBJ1-2; the D gene is possibly TRBD1 (5 bases). Germline CDR1 SGHNT, CDR2 YENEEA. The CDR3 consists of 14 residues. V gave up 3 bases and J gave up 3 bases, with 11 bases separating them. CDR3 loop: CASSFFGADYGYTF. The CDR3 region has the DNA TGTGCCAGCAGCTTCTTTGGGGCGGACTATGGCTACACCTTC.

The chain uses TRBV19 and TRBJ2-1; TRBD1 is a possible D gene (5 bases). The CDR3 has 11 amino acids. Germline assignment: CDR1 LNHDA and CDR2 SQIVND (reference sequence). Trimming shortened V by 3 bases and J by 9 bases, and 6 bases separated the two germline ends. The CDR3 spells CASSIQGEQFF. CDR3 nucleotides: TGTGCCAGTAGTATTCAGGGTGAGCAGTTCTTC.

This clone was detected only a few times. The CDR3: CSARQGNTIYF. The CDR3 coding sequence is TGCAGTGCTAGACAGGGAAACACCATATATTTT. The chain has TRBV20-1 and TRBJ1-3; D ambiguous. V lost 2 bases and J lost 4, with 3 bases in between. The CDR3 consists of 11 residues. The V gene's germline CDR1 is DFQATT and CDR2 SNEGSKA (reference sequence).

V usage is TRBV28 and J usage is TRBJ1-3, with 9 bases lining up with TRBD1. With 6 bases clipped from V and 2 bases from J, the junction kept 5 bases outside the gene matches. There are 15 residues in the CDR3. Per germline, CDR1 MDHEN and CDR2 SYDVKM. The CDR3 is CASSPTGGAGNTIYF. CDR3 in DNA: TGTGCCAGCAGCCCGACAGGGGGAGCTGGAAACACCATATATTTT.

The genes are TRBV2 and TRBJ1-1; TRBD1 agrees at 8 bases. Germline lookup yields CDR1 SNHLY and CDR2 FYNNEI. The CDR3 is made up of 14 amino acids. Trimming took 7 bases from V and 1 from J; bases not matched to a gene: 5. In nucleotides, the CDR3 is TGTGCCAGCAAGCGTACAGGGGGGAACACTGAAGCTTTCTTT. Its translation: CASKRTGGNTEAFF.

The chain combines TRBV18 with TRBJ1-1; possible D gene TRBD1, 6 bases. Germline assignment: CDR1 KGHSH and CDR2 LQKENI. This CDR3 is 14 amino acids long. With 1 base removed from V and 3 bases from J, the gap between germline ends came to 9 bases. CDR3 bases: TGTGCCAGCTCACCACGGGAGGGGGACACTGAAGCTTTCTTT. Translating gives CASSPREGDTEAFF.

J is TRBJ2-6 and V is TRBV25-1, with a weak D call TRBD1 (6 bases). CDR1 and CDR2 (germline): MGHDK, SYGVNS. V was cut by 5 bases and J by 1 base, with 9 bases left in between. The CDR3 covers 15 residues. In DNA form, the CDR3 reads TGTGCCAGCAGTTTACAGGGTTCTGGGGCCAACGTCCTGACTTTC. This translates into CASSLQGSGANVLTF.

The V and J genes are TRBV7-2 and TRBJ2-7, with TRBD2 matching 7 bases. The CDR3 consists of 15 residues. The V gene end was trimmed by 1 base and the J gene end by 0 bases; junction bases not matched to a gene: 3. In germline, CDR1 is SGHTA, CDR2 FQGNSA. CDR3 region: CASSLEGGGSYEQYF. The CDR3 nucleotides read TGTGCCAGCAGCTTAGAGGGCGGGGGCTCCTACGAGCAGTACTTC.

The chain uses TRBV4-2 and TRBJ1-1; 8 bases fit TRBD1. Trimming cost V 5 bases and J 5 bases; bases outside gene matches: 22. The CDR3 length is 19 residues. Germline CDR1 reads LGHNA; CDR2 reads YNFKEQ. DNA for the CDR3: TGTGCCAGCAGCGGAACCGACAGGGGTCCCGAAGGGGGGCGGACTGAAGCTTTCTTT. Protein sequence: CASSGTDRGPEGGRTEAFF.

A word on this clone: Other DNA sequences from this sample encode an identical CDR3 as well. CDR3 loop: CASSLGGVRGYTF. In DNA, the CDR3 is TGTGCCAGCAGCTTAGGGGGGGTTCGTGGCTACACCTTC. This chain connects TRBV11-2 to TRBJ1-2, with TRBD1 as a possible D gene (5 bases). Germline V gene lookup returns CDR1 SGHAT and CDR2 FQNNGV. V shed 1 base and J shed 7 bases, with 10 bases lying between them. The CDR3 covers 13 residues.

V and J are TRBV19 and TRBJ2-2; possibly TRBD2 for D (5 bases). Trimming removed 7 bases from V and 9 bases from J, with 15 bases in between. The CDR3 consists of 13 residues. Per the germline V gene, CDR1 is LNHDA and CDR2 is SQIVND (reference sequence). CDR3 region: CASNPGREWELFF. In DNA form, the CDR3 reads TGTGCCAGTAACCCCGGACGGGAATGGGAGCTGTTTTTT.

The table lists this clone with a few counts. The chain joins TRBV19 to TRBJ2-7; 8 nucleotides align to TRBD1. Trimming took 5 bases from V and 3 from J; bases not matched to a gene: 6. The germline gives CDR1 LNHDA, CDR2 SQIVND (reference sequence). This CDR3 spans 14 amino acids. This chain's CDR3 is CASSLRQGSYEQYF. The CDR3 DNA reads TGTGCCAGTAGTCTTCGACAGGGGAGCTACGAGCAGTACTTC.

J is TRBJ1-2 and V is TRBV19, with TRBD1 matching over 10 bases. This CDR3 is 16 amino acids long. Per germline, CDR1 LNHDA and CDR2 SQIVND (reference sequence). V was clipped by 4 bases and J by 6 bases; unmatched bases: 11. Here the CDR3 DNA reads TGTGCCAGTAGTAATAGCCGGACAGGGGGATATGATGGCTACACCTTC. As protein: CASSNSRTGGYDGYTF.

The rearrangement links TRBV5-6 to TRBJ2-6, with 8 nucleotides matching TRBD1. The CDR3 extends over 18 amino acids. V lost 4 bases and J lost 0; bases outside the gene matches: 9. Germline V gene lookup returns CDR1 SGHDT and CDR2 YYEEEE. CDR3 amino acids: CASSKTGDFSSGANVLTF. In DNA form, the CDR3 reads TGTGCCAGCAGCAAGACAGGGGATTTTAGCTCTGGGGCCAACGTCCTGACTTTC.

The CDR3 reads CASSSTGGSGYTF. The CDR3 DNA is TGTGCCAGCAGCTCGACAGGGGGCTCTGGCTACACCTTC. V usage is TRBV6-2 or TRBV6-3 and J usage is TRBJ1-2, with 10 bases identical to TRBD1. The length of the CDR3 is 13 residues. Germline V lookup: CDR1 MNHEY, CDR2 SVGEGT. V lost 6 bases and J lost 7; bases outside the gene matches: 5.

This clone was counted a few times. The J gene is TRBJ2-7, the V gene TRBV5-1, with TRBD2 identical over 11 bases. The ends lost 3 bases at V and 2 bases at J; junction bases unmatched: 1. This CDR3 comprises 14 residues. The germline V gene has CDR1 SGHRS and CDR2 YFSETQ. CDR3 residues: CASSWGLAAYEQYF. The CDR3, as DNA: TGCGCCAGCAGCTGGGGACTAGCGGCCTACGAGCAGTACTTC. Filled out from reference TRBV5-1 and TRBJ2-7, the complete variable domain reads KAGVTQTPRYLIKTRGQQVTLSCSPISGHRSVSWYQQTPGQGLQFLFEYFSETQRNKGNFPGRFSGRQFSNSRSEMNVSTLELGDSALYLCASSWGLAAYEQYFGPGTRLTVT.

J is TRBJ2-5 and V is TRBV7-2; 7 nucleotides agree with TRBD2. The V segment lost 3 bases and the J segment 2 bases; nucleotides outside the gene matches: 3. The CDR3 has 14 residues. Germline CDR1 SGHTA, CDR2 FQGNSA. The CDR3 region is CASSFSGSQETQYF. As DNA, the CDR3 is TGTGCCAGCAGCTTTAGCGGGTCACAAGAGACCCAGTACTTC.

This chain uses TRBV5-1 with TRBJ2-7, with D perhaps matching TRBD1 (6 bases). The CDR3 totals 15 residues. Between the trimmed V and J ends, which lost 0 bases and 0 bases, there was a span of 10 bases. In germline, CDR1 is SGHRS, CDR2 YFSETQ. The CDR3 DNA reads as TGCGCCAGCAGCTTGGAATCGGGACACTCCTACGAGCAGTACTTC. It encodes CASSLESGHSYEQYF.

This clone was detected only a few times. The chain recombines TRBV28 with TRBJ1-6; D ambiguous. CDR3 size: 14 residues. From germline, CDR1 is MDHEN and CDR2 SYDVKM. The V end was cut by 7 bases, the J end by 8 bases, with 15 bases between. The DNA for the CDR3 is TGTGCCAGCACCCCGGGGAGGGTAGATTCACCCCTCCACTTT. Protein: CASTPGRVDSPLHF.